This T cell receptor beta chain stems from a study of beta chain features in type 1 diabetes. Study-level findings and limits: Moderate yet significant TCRB CDR3 shortening was seen in Type 1 diabetes patients in all four CD4+ subsets.

Concerning this clone: The antigen is unknown.

Each sorted fraction was over 95% pure. The CDR3 has 11 amino acids. V dropped 6 bases and J dropped 8 bases, with 5 bases sitting between them. Per the germline V gene, CDR1 is SNHLY and CDR2 is FYNNEI. Expressed TCRB transcripts were sequenced, since all the RNA that had been isolated was reverse transcribed. Approximately 3.7 million reads per sample on average were obtained from naive, central memory and regulatory T cell samples. The data were produced by immunoSEQ multiplex PCR, yet TCRdb's version contains in-frame clones alone and is incomplete. Of 130,000 or so clones listed, 17% are singletons.

This sequence originates from a man between 18 and 35 years old with type 1 diabetes. Material for sequencing was central memory CD4+ T cells from blood. The rearrangement uses TRBV2 and TRBJ1-6, with D hard to call. The CDR3 DNA sequence: TGTGCCAGCAGGAGGGATTCACCCCTCCACTTT. Translating it yields CASRRDSPLHF.